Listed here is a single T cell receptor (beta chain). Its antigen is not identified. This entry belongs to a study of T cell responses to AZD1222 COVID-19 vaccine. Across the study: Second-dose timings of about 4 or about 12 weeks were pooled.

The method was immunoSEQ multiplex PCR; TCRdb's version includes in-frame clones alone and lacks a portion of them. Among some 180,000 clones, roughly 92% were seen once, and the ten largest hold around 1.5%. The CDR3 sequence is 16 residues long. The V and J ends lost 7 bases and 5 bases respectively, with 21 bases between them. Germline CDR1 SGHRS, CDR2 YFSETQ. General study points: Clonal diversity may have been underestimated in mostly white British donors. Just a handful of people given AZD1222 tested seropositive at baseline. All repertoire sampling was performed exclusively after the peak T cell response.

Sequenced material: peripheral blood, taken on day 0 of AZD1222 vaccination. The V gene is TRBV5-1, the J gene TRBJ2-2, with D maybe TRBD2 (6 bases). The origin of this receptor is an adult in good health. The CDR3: CASGLLRPGRTGELFF. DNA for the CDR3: TGCGCCAGCGGACTATTGAGACCAGGGCGGACCGGGGAGCTGTTTTTT.